The clone carrying this T cell receptor (beta chain) has just a few counts. Its antigen is still unknown. This may stem from a read error, because a much larger clone lies one nucleotide away. For the second PCR, which ran for roughly 7 to 11 cycles, a sample-barcoded 5' primer and a J-beta primer mix were used. TCRdb fed the 5' RACE reads into MiXCR, producing one record per CDR3 protein. This table holds roughly 500,000 distinct CDR3 sequences, 27% found once. CDR3 size: 13 residues. Trimming pared 4 bases from V and 3 bases from J, leaving 7 bases between. Germline lookup yields CDR1 SGHDT and CDR2 YYEEEE. This sample was taken from a study of blood T cells in healthy people across ages. Study findings and constraints: Per million T cells, TCR beta diversity dropped about linearly as age rose. A strong correlation between TCR beta diversity and naive T cell percentage was seen.

This chain connects TRBV5-6 to TRBJ1-4; D uncertain. Sequencing was carried out using blood. This receptor was identified in a woman aged 70-85 years in good health. CDR3 DNA: TGTGCCAGCAGCCGGGGATCTAATGAAAAACTGTTTTTT. Protein sequence: CASSRGSNEKLFF.